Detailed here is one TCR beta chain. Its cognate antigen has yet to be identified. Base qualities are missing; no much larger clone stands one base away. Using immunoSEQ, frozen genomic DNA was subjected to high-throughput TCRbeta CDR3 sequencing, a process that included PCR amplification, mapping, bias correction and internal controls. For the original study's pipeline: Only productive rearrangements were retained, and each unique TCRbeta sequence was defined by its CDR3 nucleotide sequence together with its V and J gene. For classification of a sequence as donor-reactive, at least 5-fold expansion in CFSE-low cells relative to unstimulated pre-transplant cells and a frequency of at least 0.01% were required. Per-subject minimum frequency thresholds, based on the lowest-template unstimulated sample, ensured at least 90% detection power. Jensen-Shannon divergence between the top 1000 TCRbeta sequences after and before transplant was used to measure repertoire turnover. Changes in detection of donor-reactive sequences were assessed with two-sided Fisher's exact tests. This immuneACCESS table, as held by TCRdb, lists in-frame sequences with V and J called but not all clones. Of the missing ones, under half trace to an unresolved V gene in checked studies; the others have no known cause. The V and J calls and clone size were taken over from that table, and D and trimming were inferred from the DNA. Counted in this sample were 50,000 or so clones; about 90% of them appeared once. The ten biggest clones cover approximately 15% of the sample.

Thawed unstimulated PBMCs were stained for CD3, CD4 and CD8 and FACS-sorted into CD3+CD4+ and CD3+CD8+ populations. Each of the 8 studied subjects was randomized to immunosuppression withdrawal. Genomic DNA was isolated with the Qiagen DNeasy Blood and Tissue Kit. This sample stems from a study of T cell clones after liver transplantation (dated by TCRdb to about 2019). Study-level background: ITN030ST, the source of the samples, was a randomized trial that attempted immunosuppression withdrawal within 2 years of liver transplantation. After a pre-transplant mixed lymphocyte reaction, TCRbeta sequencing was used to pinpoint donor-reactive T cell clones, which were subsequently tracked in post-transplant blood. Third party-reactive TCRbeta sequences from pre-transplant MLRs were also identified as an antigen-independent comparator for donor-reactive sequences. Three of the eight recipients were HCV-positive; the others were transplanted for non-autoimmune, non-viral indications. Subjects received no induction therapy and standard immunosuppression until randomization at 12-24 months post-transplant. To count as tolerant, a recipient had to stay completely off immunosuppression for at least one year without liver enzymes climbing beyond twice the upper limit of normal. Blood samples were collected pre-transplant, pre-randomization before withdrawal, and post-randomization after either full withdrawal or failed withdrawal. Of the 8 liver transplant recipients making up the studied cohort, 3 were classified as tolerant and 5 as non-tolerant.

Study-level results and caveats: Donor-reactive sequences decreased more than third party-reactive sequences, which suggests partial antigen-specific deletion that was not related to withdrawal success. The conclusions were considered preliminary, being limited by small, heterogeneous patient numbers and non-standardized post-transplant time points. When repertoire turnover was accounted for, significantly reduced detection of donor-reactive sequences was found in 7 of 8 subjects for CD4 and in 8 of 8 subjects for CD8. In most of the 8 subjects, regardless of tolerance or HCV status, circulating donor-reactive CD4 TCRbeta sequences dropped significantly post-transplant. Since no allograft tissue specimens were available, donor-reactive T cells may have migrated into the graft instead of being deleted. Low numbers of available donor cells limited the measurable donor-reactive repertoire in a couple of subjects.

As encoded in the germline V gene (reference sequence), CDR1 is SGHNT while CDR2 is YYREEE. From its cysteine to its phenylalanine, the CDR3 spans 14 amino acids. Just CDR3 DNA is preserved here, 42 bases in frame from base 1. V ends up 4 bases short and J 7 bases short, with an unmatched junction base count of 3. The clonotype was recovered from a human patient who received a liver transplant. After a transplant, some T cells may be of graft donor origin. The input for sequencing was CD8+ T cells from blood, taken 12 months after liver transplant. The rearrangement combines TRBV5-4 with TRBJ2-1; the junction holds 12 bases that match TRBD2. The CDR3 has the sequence CASSPGLAGNEQFF. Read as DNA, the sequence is TGTGCCAGCAGCCCTGGACTAGCGGGGAATGAGCAGTTCTTC.